These 17 T cell receptor beta chains were all obtained from the same sample, sequenced in a study of T-cell reconstitution after alpha-beta-depleted transplantation in children. The library targeted TCRbeta and was prepared with unique molecular identifiers. TCRdb used MiXCR to reprocess the PCR reads, holding one entry per CDR3 protein. The sample lists roughly 790,000 distinct CDR3 sequences, about 16% occurring once. The sample consisted of PBMCs, mostly from graft donor cells, taken 360 days after TCRalphabeta/CD19-depleted stem cell transplant. These receptor sequences come from a male patient between 5 and 17 years old who had a stem cell transplant for acute lymphoblastic leukemia, so the T cells may come from the graft donor.

The chain uses TRBV5-1 and TRBJ2-7; 10 bases align to TRBD1. V gave up 4 bases and J gave up 5 bases; unmatched junction bases: 12. The CDR3 has 16 residues. Per the germline V gene, CDR1 is SGHRS and CDR2 is YFSETQ. CDR3 region: CASSNGPGQGYNEQYF. CDR3 DNA: TGCGCCAGCAGCAACGGCCCGGGACAGGGGTACAACGAGCAGTACTTC.

This clonotype was counted only a few times. The chain carries TRBV27 and TRBJ1-6, with TRBD1 matching 11 bases. V trimming: 4 bases; J trimming: 15 bases; junction bases outside the gene matches: 5. In germline, CDR1 is MNHEY, CDR2 SMNVEV (reference sequence). The CDR3 covers 13 residues. Here the CDR3 reads CASSWTGGPGLHF. The CDR3 nucleotides are TGTGCCAGCAGTTGGACAGGGGGCCCAGGCCTCCACTTT.

V and J are TRBV6-1 and TRBJ2-7; D remains ambiguous. Deletions cut 6 bases from V and 6 bases from J, with 12 bases between. The CDR3 runs 12 residues. Germline assignment: CDR1 MNHNS and CDR2 SASEGT. CDR3 amino acids: CASRPQDGEQYV. Here the CDR3 DNA reads TGTGCCAGCAGACCCCAGGACGGCGAGCAGTACGTC.

This clonotype was found a few times. The chain links TRBV21-1 to TRBJ2-5; the D call TRBD1 from the table was never checked on the DNA. TRBV21-1 is a pseudogene segment. The CDR3 loop spans 19 amino acids. This chain's CDR3 is CASSQWGQGRLRHQETQYF. The CDR3 DNA follows: TGTGCCAGCAGCCAATGGGGACAGGGGAGGCTTCGCCACCAAGAGACCCAGTACTTC.

The V gene is TRBV6-1, the J gene TRBJ2-1; 12 nucleotides align to TRBD2. V lost 6 bases to trimming and J lost 5 bases; unmatched junction nucleotides: 8. The CDR3 totals 16 residues. Germline CDR1 is MNHNS and CDR2 is SASEGT. This CDR3 is CASRDLAGGLHNEQFF. The CDR3 DNA reads TGTGCCAGCAGGGACCTAGCGGGAGGGCTTCACAATGAGCAGTTCTTC.

This clonotype was observed a few times. The J gene is TRBJ2-7, the V gene TRBV7-9, with TRBD1 matching over 9 bases. V shed 4 bases, J shed 3 bases, and the junction held 7 bases outside the gene matches. Germline loops: CDR1 SEHNR, CDR2 FQNEAQ (reference sequence). This CDR3 region has 15 residues. The CDR3 DNA follows: TGTGCCAGCAGCTCCAGAGGACAGGGGTACTACGAGCAGTACTTC. It encodes CASSSRGQGYYEQYF.

DNA for the CDR3: TGTGCAAGTCGCCGAGACAGGGGCGCGCGCACCGGGGAGCTGTTTTTT. It yields the protein CASRRDRGARTGELFF. The chain combines TRBV12-2 with TRBJ2-2; no check of the table's D call, TRBD1, against the DNA was made. TRBV12-2 is flagged as a pseudogene. This CDR3 is 16 amino acids long.

This clonotype was counted between two and nine times. The chain recombines TRBV20-1 with TRBJ1-4; possibly TRBD1 for D (5 bases). This CDR3 region has 13 residues. V was trimmed by 6 bases and J by 5 bases, leaving 13 bases between them. Germline V gives CDR1 DFQATT, CDR2 SNEGSKA (reference sequence). The CDR3 sequence: CSARQWRNEKLFF. In nucleotides, the CDR3 is TGCAGTGCCCGACAGTGGCGGAATGAAAAACTGTTTTTT.

The chain combines TRBV2 with TRBJ2-5; unclear D gene. The germline V gene encodes CDR1 SNHLY and CDR2 FYNNEI. There are 14 residues in the CDR3. Trimming took 6 bases from V and 5 from J, leaving 16 bases between them. CDR3 residues: CASSLNRVSETQYF. Written as DNA, the CDR3 is TGTGCCAGCAGCTTAAATAGGGTTTCGGAGACCCAGTACTTC.

The chain employs TRBV20-1 and TRBJ2-7; D remains ambiguous. Germline V CDR1 and CDR2: DFQATT, SNEGSKA (reference sequence). V was trimmed by 0 bases and J by 3 bases, leaving 9 bases between them. The CDR3 sequence is 13 residues long. As DNA, the CDR3 is TGCAGTGCTAGAGAGCCTGCCTTCTACGAGCAGTACTTC. It codes for CSAREPAFYEQYF.

This clonotype was seen many times. V and J are TRBV5-1 and TRBJ2-7, with 8 bases lining up with TRBD1. The germline CDR1 and CDR2 sequences are SGHRS and YFSETQ. This CDR3 contains 14 residues. Losses at the gene ends were 3 bases for V and 3 bases for J; bases not matched to a gene: 5. The CDR3 spells CASSWGTGDYEQYF. CDR3 DNA: TGCGCCAGCAGCTGGGGGACAGGCGACTACGAGCAGTACTTC.

Worth noting for this clonotype: Since the CDR3 does not end with the conserved phenylalanine or tryptophan, this likely comes from a read error. The rearrangement links TRBV7-3 to TRBJ2-3, with TRBD2 identical over 7 bases. CDR3 size: 15 residues. From germline, CDR1 is SGHTA and CDR2 FQGTGA. V lost 6 bases to trimming and J lost 0 bases; unmatched junction nucleotides: 6. CDR3 in amino acids: CASSSAGLSTDTQYI. Here the CDR3 DNA reads TGTGCCAGCAGTTCAGCGGGGTTAAGCACAGATACGCAGTATATT.

The rearrangement uses TRBV5-1 and TRBJ2-2, with D unclear. There are 14 residues in the CDR3. V lost 7 bases and J 1 base, leaving 11 bases between the germline ends. The V gene's germline CDR1 is SGHRS and CDR2 YFSETQ. CDR3: CASDTAMNTGELFF. CDR3 DNA sequence: TGCGCCAGCGACACCGCAATGAACACCGGGGAGCTGTTTTTT.

This clonotype was detected only a few times. The chain carries TRBV4-1 and TRBJ2-5, with D hard to call. This CDR3 spans 15 amino acids. Germline lookup yields CDR1 MGHRA and CDR2 YSYEKL. V was pared by 2 bases and J by 2 bases, with 12 bases between. The CDR3: CASSQISRSQETQYF. CDR3 in DNA: TGCGCCAGCAGCCAAATCTCCAGATCGCAAGAGACCCAGTACTTC.

Of note for this clonotype: One junction end disagrees with the germline gene, perhaps due to a read error. The CDR3 protein is CSARAARTGKGVF. The CDR3 bases are TGCAGTGCTAGAGCGGCCCGCACCGGAAAAGGGGTCTTC. V usage is TRBV20-1 and J usage is TRBJ2-1; D may be TRBD1 (5 bases). The CDR3 has 13 residues. CDR1 is DFQATT and CDR2 is SNEGSKA in the germline V gene (reference sequence).

The J gene is TRBJ2-6, the V gene TRBV5-1; D unresolved. Trimming cost V 0 bases and J 0 bases, with 13 bases left between them. CDR1 and CDR2 (germline): SGHRS, YFSETQ. This CDR3 region has 18 residues. In DNA, the CDR3 is TGCGCCAGCAGCTTGGCCCCCCTTTTTCGCTCTGGGGCCAACGTCCTGACTTTC. Protein: CASSLAPLFRSGANVLTF. The full variable domain, with the rest looked up from reference TRBV5-1 and TRBJ2-6, is KAGVTQTPRYLIKTRGQQVTLSCSPISGHRSVSWYQQTPGQGLQFLFEYFSETQRNKGNFPGRFSGRQFSNSRSEMNVSTLELGDSALYLCASSLAPLFRSGANVLTFGAGSRLTVL.

This sequence joins TRBV28 and TRBJ1-1; D gene uncertain. The CDR3 has 13 residues. Germline values: CDR1 MDHEN, CDR2 SYDVKM. Trimming pared 6 bases from V and 0 bases from J, leaving 8 bases between. The CDR3 protein is CASSKTLNTEAFF. The CDR3 DNA is TGTGCCAGCAGCAAGACTCTGAACACTGAAGCTTTCTTT.